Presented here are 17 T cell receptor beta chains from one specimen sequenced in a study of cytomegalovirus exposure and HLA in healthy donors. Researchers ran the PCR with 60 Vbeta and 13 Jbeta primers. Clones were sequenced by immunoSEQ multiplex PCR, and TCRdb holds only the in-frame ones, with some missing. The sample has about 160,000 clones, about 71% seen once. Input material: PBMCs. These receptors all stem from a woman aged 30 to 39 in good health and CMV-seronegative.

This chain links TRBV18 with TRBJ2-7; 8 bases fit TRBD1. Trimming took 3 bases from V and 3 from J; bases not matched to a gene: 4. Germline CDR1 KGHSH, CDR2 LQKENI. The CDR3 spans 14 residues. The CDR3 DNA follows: TGTGCCAGCTCACCTACAGGGGGAGACTACGAGCAGTACTTC. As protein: CASSPTGGDYEQYF.

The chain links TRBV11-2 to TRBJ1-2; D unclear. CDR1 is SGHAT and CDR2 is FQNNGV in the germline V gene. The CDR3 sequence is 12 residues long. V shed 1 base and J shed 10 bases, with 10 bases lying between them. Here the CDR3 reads CASSLVGRYYTF. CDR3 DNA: TGTGCCAGCAGCTTAGTGGGCCGGTACTACACCTTC.

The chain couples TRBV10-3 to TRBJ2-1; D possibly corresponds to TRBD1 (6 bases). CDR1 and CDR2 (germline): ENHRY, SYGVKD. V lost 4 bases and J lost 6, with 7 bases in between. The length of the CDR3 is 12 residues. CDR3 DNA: TGTGCCATCAGTGGAGGGGGCAATGAGCAGTTCTTC. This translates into CAISGGGNEQFF.

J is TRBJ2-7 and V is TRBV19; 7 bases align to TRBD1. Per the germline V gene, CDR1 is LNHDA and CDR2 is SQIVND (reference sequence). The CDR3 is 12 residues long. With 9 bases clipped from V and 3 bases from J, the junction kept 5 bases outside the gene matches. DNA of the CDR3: TGTGCCAGCGGACAGGACCACTACGAGCAGTACTTC. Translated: CASGQDHYEQYF.

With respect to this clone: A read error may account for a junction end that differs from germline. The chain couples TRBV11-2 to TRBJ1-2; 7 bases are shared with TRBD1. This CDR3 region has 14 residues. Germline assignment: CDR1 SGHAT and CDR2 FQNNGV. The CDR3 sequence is CASSLGGSLYGYTF. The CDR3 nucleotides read TGTGCCAGCAGTTTAGGGGGCTCTCTCTATGGCTACACCTTC.

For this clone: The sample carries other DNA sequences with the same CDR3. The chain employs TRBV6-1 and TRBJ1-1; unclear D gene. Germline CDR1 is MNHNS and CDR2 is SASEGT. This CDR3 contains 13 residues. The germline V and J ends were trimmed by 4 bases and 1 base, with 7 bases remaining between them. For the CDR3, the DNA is TGTGCCAGCAGTGCGACGGGGAACACTGAAGCTTTCTTT. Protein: CASSATGNTEAFF.

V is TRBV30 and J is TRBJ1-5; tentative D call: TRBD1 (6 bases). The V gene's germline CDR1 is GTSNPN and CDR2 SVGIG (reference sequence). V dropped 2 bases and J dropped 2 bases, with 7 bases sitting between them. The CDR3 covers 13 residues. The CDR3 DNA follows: TGTGCCTGGAGTCACAGGGGCAATCAGCCCCAGCATTTT. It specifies CAWSHRGNQPQHF.

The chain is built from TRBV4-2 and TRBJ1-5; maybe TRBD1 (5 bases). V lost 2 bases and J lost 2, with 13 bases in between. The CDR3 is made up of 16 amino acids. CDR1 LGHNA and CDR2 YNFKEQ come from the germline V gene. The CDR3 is CASSQCRSGGNQPQHF. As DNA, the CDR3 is TGTGCCAGCAGCCAATGTCGGTCGGGGGGCAATCAGCCCCAGCATTTT.

DNA of the CDR3: TGTGCCAGCAGTGAACTGGGAACGGGGGCTTTCTTT. This gives the protein CASSELGTGAFF. This chain uses TRBV6-1 with TRBJ1-1; D gene uncertain. The V gene's germline CDR1 is MNHNS and CDR2 SASEGT. Trimming removed 2 bases at V and 11 bases at J, with 12 bases between. The length of the CDR3 is 12 residues.

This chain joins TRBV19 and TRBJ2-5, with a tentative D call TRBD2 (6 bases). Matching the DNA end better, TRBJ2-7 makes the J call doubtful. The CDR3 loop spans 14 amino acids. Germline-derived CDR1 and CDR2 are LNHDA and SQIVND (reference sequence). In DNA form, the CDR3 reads TGTGCCAGTAGTCCGGCGGGGAGCTCCTACGAGCAGTACTTC. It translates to CASSPAGSSYEQYF.

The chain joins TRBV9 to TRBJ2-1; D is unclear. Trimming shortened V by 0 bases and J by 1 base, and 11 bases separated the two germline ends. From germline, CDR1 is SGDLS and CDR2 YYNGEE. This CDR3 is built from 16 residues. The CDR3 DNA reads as TGTGCCAGCAGCGTAGCCCCCACCGGGTCCTACAATGAGCAGTTCTTC. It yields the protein CASSVAPTGSYNEQFF.

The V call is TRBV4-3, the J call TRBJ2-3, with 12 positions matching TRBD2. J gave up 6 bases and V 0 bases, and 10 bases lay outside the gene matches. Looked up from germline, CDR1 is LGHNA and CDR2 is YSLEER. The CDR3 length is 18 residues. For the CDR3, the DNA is TGCGCCAGCAGCCAAGACCCTCGGATACTAGCGGGGGGCGATACGCAGTATTTT. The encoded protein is CASSQDPRILAGGDTQYF.

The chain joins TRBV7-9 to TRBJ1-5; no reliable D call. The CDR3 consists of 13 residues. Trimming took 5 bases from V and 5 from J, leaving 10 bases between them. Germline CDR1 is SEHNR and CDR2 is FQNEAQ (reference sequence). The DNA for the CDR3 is TGTGCCAGCAGCCTGGCCCAGTATCAGCCCCAGCATTTT. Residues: CASSLAQYQPQHF.

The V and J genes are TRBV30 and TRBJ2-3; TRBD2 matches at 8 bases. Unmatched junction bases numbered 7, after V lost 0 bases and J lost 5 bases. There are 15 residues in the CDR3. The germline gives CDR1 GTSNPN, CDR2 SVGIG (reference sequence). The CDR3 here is CAWSVTGGRGDTQYF. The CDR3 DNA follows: TGTGCCTGGAGTGTAACGGGGGGGCGTGGAGATACGCAGTATTTT.

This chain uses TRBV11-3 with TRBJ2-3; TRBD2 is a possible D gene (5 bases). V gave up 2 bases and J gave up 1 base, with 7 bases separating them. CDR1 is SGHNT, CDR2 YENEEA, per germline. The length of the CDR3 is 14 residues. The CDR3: CASSLKLGTDTQYF. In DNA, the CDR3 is TGTGCCAGCAGCTTAAAACTAGGCACAGATACGCAGTATTTT.

The CDR3 coding sequence is TGTGCCAGCAGTCAATCTAGCGGGAGCATCTACAATGAGCAGTTCTTC. It yields the protein CASSQSSGSIYNEQFF. V is TRBV27 and J is TRBJ2-1, with 10 bases identical to TRBD2. V lost 5 bases to trimming and J lost 3 bases; unmatched junction nucleotides: 7. The germline V gene encodes CDR1 MNHEY and CDR2 SMNVEV (reference sequence). The CDR3 runs 16 residues.

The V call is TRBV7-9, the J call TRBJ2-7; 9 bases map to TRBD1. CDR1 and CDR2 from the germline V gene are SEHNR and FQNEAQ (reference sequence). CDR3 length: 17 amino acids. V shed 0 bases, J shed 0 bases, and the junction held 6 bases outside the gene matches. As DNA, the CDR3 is TGTGCCAGCAGCTTAGCAACGGACAGGGGATTCTCCTACGAGCAGTACTTC. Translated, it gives CASSLATDRGFSYEQYF. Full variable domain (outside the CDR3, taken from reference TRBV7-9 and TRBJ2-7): DTGVSQNPRHKITKRGQNVTFRCDPISEHNRLYWYRQTLGQGPEFLTYFQNEAQLEKSRLLSDRFSAERPKGSFSTLEIQRTEQGDSAMYLCASSLATDRGFSYEQYFGPGTRLTVT.